This T cell receptor (beta chain) was sequenced in a study of T cells in Graves' hyperthyroidism and ophthalmopathy. The investigators amplified TCR beta CDR3 regions from RNA transcripts. Carried out on the TCR CDR3, a first-round RT-PCR used the HTBI primer set. TCRdb ran MiXCR on the multiplex PCR reads and lists one entry per CDR3 protein. The data hold roughly 500,000 distinct CDR3 sequences, with around a quarter observed a single time. Of note for this clonotype: The target antigen is unknown.

Study-level findings and limits: Separation of ophthalmopathy from stable hyperthyroidism was achieved by a 13 V-J model. Most clonotypes expanded in thyroid above 0.001 were likewise present in blood.

Germline loops: CDR1 WSHSY, CDR2 SAAADI. This CDR3 has 14 amino acids. Germline trimming cut 7 bases from V and 2 bases from J; bases unmatched to any gene: 8. V is TRBV10-2 and J is TRBJ2-7, with 7 bases identical to TRBD2. The material sequenced was blood. The TCR comes from a woman aged 25 to 45 with Graves' ophthalmopathy. The CDR3 nucleotides are TGCGCCAGCAACCGCGCCGCGGGGGCCTACGAGCAGTACTTC. It translates to CASNRAAGAYEQYF.